These 21 T cell receptor beta chains share one sample of origin, sequenced in a study of blood T cells in healthy people across ages. A second PCR of about 7 to 12 cycles used a sample-barcoded 5' primer and a J-beta primer mix. TCRdb re-analysed the 5' RACE reads in MiXCR, keeping a single row per CDR3 protein. The table has 600,000 or so distinct CDR3 sequences, approximately 30% seen once. Material for sequencing was blood. The receptors here all came from a woman of 80 years or more in good health.

This chain connects TRBV20-1 to TRBJ2-4, with 7 nucleotides matching TRBD1. The end of the DNA aligns better with TRBJ2-7, so the J call may be wrong. Looked up from germline, CDR1 is DFQATT and CDR2 is SNEGSKA (reference sequence). CDR3 length equals 14 residues. In DNA, the CDR3 is TGCAGTGCTAGATCCTGGACAGGCAAAAACGAGCAGTACTTC. It translates to CSARSWTGKNEQYF.

This clonotype was observed a few times. The chain joins TRBV25-1 to TRBJ1-5; 7 bases map to TRBD1. Germline loops: CDR1 MGHDK, CDR2 SYGVNS. V lost 8 bases, J lost 11 bases, and 12 bases stayed unmatched. The CDR3 runs 13 residues. The CDR3 nucleotides read TGTGCCAGCGGGGAGGGGGCAGGGATGGCCCAGCATTTT. Encoded protein: CASGEGAGMAQHF.

J is TRBJ1-5 and V is TRBV28; D gene unclear. V dropped 3 bases and J dropped 4 bases, with 16 bases sitting between them. The germline CDR1 and CDR2 sequences are MDHEN and SYDVKM. The CDR3 is 16 amino acids. The CDR3 sequence is CASSFIVSTKNQPQHF. CDR3 DNA sequence: TGTGCCAGCAGTTTTATAGTTTCCACAAAGAATCAGCCCCAGCATTTT.

This clonotype was counted between two and nine times. The chain recombines TRBV7-9 with TRBJ2-7, with 12 bases aligning to TRBD1. V lost 5 bases and J lost 7; bases outside the gene matches: 9. The CDR3 extends over 15 amino acids. CDR1 and CDR2 (germline): SEHNR, FQNEAQ (reference sequence). CDR3 bases: TGTGCCAGCAGCCCTTCCGGGACAGGGGGCCATGAGCAGTACTTC. Its translation: CASSPSGTGGHEQYF.

This clonotype was counted many times. This sequence may be a read error, since a much larger clone differs from it by one base. The rearrangement links TRBV20-1 to TRBJ2-5, with 9 bases identical to TRBD2. Germline V gene data show CDR1 as DFQATT and CDR2 as SNEGSKA (reference sequence). With 3 bases clipped from V and 11 bases from J, the junction kept 13 bases outside the gene matches. The CDR3 has 14 amino acids. The CDR3 bases are TGCAGTGCTAGCCCGCGGGGGGGCCGCAGTGAGCAGTACTTC. It codes for CSASPRGGRSEQYF.

This clonotype has only a few counts. The rearrangement uses TRBV11-2 and TRBJ1-4, with D perhaps matching TRBD1 (5 bases). CDR3 length equals 15 residues. Trimming took off 2 bases at V and 8 bases at J, with 15 bases between the two ends. The germline gives CDR1 SGHAT, CDR2 FQNNGV. The CDR3 nucleotides are TGTGCCAGCAGCTTACTTGGGACGGTGGAGGAAAAACTGTTTTTT. It encodes CASSLLGTVEEKLFF.

This clonotype was observed a handful of times. This sequence joins TRBV3-1 and TRBJ2-1, with D possibly TRBD2 on 5 matching bases. This CDR3 has 13 residues. V lost 1 base and J lost 5, with 6 bases in between. CDR1 and CDR2 (germline): LGHDT, YNNKEL (reference sequence). The CDR3 is CASSQAADNEQFF. The DNA for the CDR3 is TGTGCCAGCAGCCAAGCAGCGGACAATGAGCAGTTCTTC.

Comments on this clonotype: A single base separates this from a much larger clone, so it may be a read error. This likely comes from a read error, as the CDR3 has no conserved phenylalanine or tryptophan at its end. The rearrangement links TRBV24-1 to TRBJ1-2, with a tentative D call TRBD1 (5 bases). Germline values: CDR1 KGHDR, CDR2 SFDVKD. V gave up 3 bases and J gave up 8 bases, with 15 bases separating them. The CDR3 extends over 14 amino acids. In DNA, the CDR3 is TGTGCCACCAGTGATGGGGGTAGTATTCACGGCTACACCCTC. The encoded protein is CATSDGGSIHGYTL.

For this clonotype: A read error is possible here, since a much larger clone lies one base away. The chain recombines TRBV6-6 with TRBJ1-2; D is perhaps TRBD1 (5 bases). Germline V gives CDR1 MNHNY, CDR2 SVGAGI (reference sequence). This CDR3 has 14 amino acids. The CDR3 protein is CAGSLGGKDYGYTF. CDR3 DNA sequence: TGTGCCGGCAGTTTGGGGGGGAAGGACTATGGCTACACCTTC.

The chain's CDR3 is CASSQGDRVPEQFF. The DNA of the CDR3 is TGCGCCAGCAGCCAAGGGGACAGGGTACCTGAGCAGTTCTTC. This chain connects TRBV5-1 to TRBJ2-1, with TRBD1 matching 9 bases. The V gene end was trimmed by 4 bases and the J gene end by 9 bases; junction bases not matched to a gene: 8. The CDR3 runs to 14 residues. Germline values: CDR1 SGHRS, CDR2 YFSETQ. Together with reference TRBV5-1 and TRBJ2-1, the CDR3 gives the full variable domain: KAGVTQTPRYLIKTRGQQVTLSCSPISGHRSVSWYQQTPGQGLQFLFEYFSETQRNKGNFPGRFSGRQFSNSRSEMNVSTLELGDSALYLCASSQGDRVPEQFFGPGTRLTVL.

This clonotype was detected many times. This chain links TRBV6-2 or TRBV6-3 with TRBJ1-2; D not resolved. This CDR3 is 14 amino acids long. V was pared by 0 bases and J by 4 bases, with 9 bases between. Germline V gene sequence: CDR1 MNHEY, CDR2 SVGEGT. As DNA, the CDR3 is TGTGCCAGCAGTTACTCGATCAACAGCTATGGCTACACCTTC. It specifies CASSYSINSYGYTF.

This clonotype has more than one count but fewer than ten. V gene TRBV9 combines with J gene TRBJ1-1; D unresolved. There are 14 residues in the CDR3. In germline, CDR1 is SGDLS, CDR2 YYNGEE. V was clipped by 0 bases and J by 0 bases, with 6 bases between them. Here the CDR3 reads CASSVELVNTEAFF. DNA of the CDR3: TGTGCCAGCAGCGTAGAGTTGGTGAACACTGAAGCTTTCTTT.

This chain connects TRBV2 to TRBJ1-6, with D possibly being TRBD1 (6 bases). With 3 bases removed from V and 8 bases from J, the gap between germline ends came to 11 bases. The CDR3 runs 14 residues. Germline values: CDR1 SNHLY, CDR2 FYNNEI. CDR3 sequence (DNA): TGTGCCAGCAGTGAGGGGGGGGCTGATTCACCCCTCCACTTT. This translates into CASSEGGADSPLHF.

The V and J genes are TRBV5-1 and TRBJ2-5, with 8 nucleotides matching TRBD1. V gave up 3 bases and J gave up 13 bases; unmatched junction bases: 14. The CDR3 runs 14 residues. CDR1 and CDR2 from the germline V gene are SGHRS and YFSETQ. CDR3 residues: CASSYGQGAYERYF. The CDR3 DNA reads TGCGCCAGCAGCTATGGACAGGGTGCCTACGAGCGGTACTTC.

The chain has TRBV7-9 and TRBJ2-5; 12 bases match TRBD2. Matching the DNA end better, TRBJ2-7 makes the J call doubtful. This CDR3 is built from 16 residues. CDR1 and CDR2 from the germline V gene are SEHNR and FQNEAQ (reference sequence). The CDR3 bases are TGTGCCAGCAACCCGAAGGGACTAGCGGGCGTACGCGAGCAGTACTTC. This encodes CASNPKGLAGVREQYF.

The chain's CDR3 is CSAREADIPHNQPQHF. The CDR3 DNA follows: TGCAGTGCTAGAGAAGCGGACATTCCGCACAATCAGCCCCAGCATTTT. The genes are TRBV20-1 and TRBJ1-5, with D possibly matching TRBD1 (5 bases). Germline CDR1 DFQATT, CDR2 SNEGSKA (reference sequence). This CDR3 contains 16 residues. The ends were cut back, 0 bases at V and 3 bases at J, with 15 bases in the middle.

Ten or more counts support this clonotype. The CDR3 is CSARYTRGDITNTEAFF. The CDR3 DNA is TGCAGTGCTAGGTACACTCGAGGGGACATTACGAACACTGAAGCTTTCTTT. The chain employs TRBV20-1 and TRBJ1-1, with D possibly being TRBD1 (6 bases). The V end lost 3 bases, the J end lost 1 base, and 21 bases lay between the germline ends. Germline loops: CDR1 DFQATT, CDR2 SNEGSKA (reference sequence). The CDR3 has 17 amino acids.

This clonotype turned up a few times. This chain links TRBV5-1 with TRBJ2-3; D gene ambiguous. Germline V gene lookup returns CDR1 SGHRS and CDR2 YFSETQ. This CDR3 has 16 amino acids. V was clipped by 0 bases and J by 0 bases, with 11 bases between them. The CDR3 protein is CASSLALLESTDTQYF. The CDR3 nucleotides read TGCGCCAGCAGCTTGGCCCTCCTGGAGAGCACAGATACGCAGTATTTT.

This clonotype showed up many times. The genes are TRBV4-3 and TRBJ2-7; D might be TRBD1 (5 bases). The germline CDR1 and CDR2 sequences are LGHNA and YSLEER. The CDR3 spans 15 residues. The V gene lost 4 bases and the J gene lost 4 bases, with 17 bases spanning the gap. In DNA form, the CDR3 reads TGCGCCAGCAGCCGCTCGGTTCAGGGAAAATACGAGCAGTACTTC. It yields the protein CASSRSVQGKYEQYF.

This clonotype was counted many times. The chain carries TRBV12-3 or TRBV12-4 and TRBJ2-7; TRBD2 might be the D (5 bases). This CDR3 comprises 13 residues. V lost 0 bases to trimming and J lost 7 bases, with 10 bases between them. The CDR3 spells CASSLAAGKEQYF. CDR3 nucleotide sequence: TGTGCCAGCAGTTTAGCGGCCGGGAAAGAGCAGTACTTC.

The sample holds many counts of this clonotype. The chain employs TRBV20-1 and TRBJ1-5; 10 bases line up with TRBD1. The V gene end was trimmed by 5 bases and the J gene end by 6 bases; junction bases not matched to a gene: 19. CDR1 and CDR2 from the germline V gene are DFQATT and SNEGSKA (reference sequence). This CDR3 has 18 amino acids. The CDR3 nucleotides are TGCAGTGCTTGGGGCTCCGGGACAGGGGCCGATCCCCTTCAGCCCCAGCATTTT. Its protein is CSAWGSGTGADPLQPQHF.